This TCR beta chain was sequenced during a study of ipilimumab plus nivolumab after autologous stem cell transplantation. Germline loops: CDR1 LGHNA, CDR2 YNFKEQ. This CDR3 comprises 11 residues. V was shortened by 4 bases and J by 6 bases, with 4 bases between the two germline ends. Using immunoSEQ multiplex PCR, the repertoire was profiled, and TCRdb retains in-frame clones only, with some absent. The data hold about 43,000 clones, with about 88% observed a single time. The sample here was PBMCs, taken in a trial of ipilimumab plus nivolumab as post-transplant consolidation. This sequence joins TRBV4-2 and TRBJ2-1; D is unresolved. This clonotype was sampled from a male donor with multiple myeloma. CDR3 sequence: CASSLSNEQFF. For the CDR3, the DNA is TGTGCCAGCAGCCTTTCCAATGAGCAGTTCTTC.